This T cell receptor (beta chain) was identified during a study of cytotoxic CD8 clonotypes in ibrutinib-treated CLL. Study-level background: The patients comprised about a dozen relapsed/refractory and 15 treatment-naive cases, about 18 IGHV unmutated.

Study results and limitations: Patients showed higher baseline clonality than age-matched healthy donors, and it tracked circulating CD8+ T-cell counts.

On this clone: Its antigen is currently unknown.

V gave up 2 bases and J gave up 3 bases, with 10 bases separating them. Germline V gives CDR1 SGHTA, CDR2 FQGNSA. The CDR3 contains 14 residues. Only in-frame clones appear in the TCRdb table, and some are missing; sequencing was by immunoSEQ multiplex PCR. The sample holds roughly 190,000 clones; around 70% are singletons and the top ten take about an eighth. This receptor was obtained from a human donor with chronic lymphocytic leukemia. Sample: PBMCs, taken after 24 months of ibrutinib treatment. The V gene is TRBV7-2, the J gene TRBJ2-5; D is unclear. The CDR3 sequence: CASSLMYGEETQYF. The CDR3 DNA reads as TGTGCCAGCAGCTTAATGTATGGGGAAGAGACCCAGTACTTC. Full variable domain (rest looked up from reference TRBV7-2 and TRBJ2-5): GAGVSQSPSNKVTEKGKDVELRCDPISGHTALYWYRQSLGQGLEFLIYFQGNSAPDKSGLPSDRFSAERTGGSVSTLTIQRTQQEDSAVYLCASSLMYGEETQYFGPGTRLLVL.